This T cell receptor beta chain was captured in a study of response to subunit inactivated influenza vaccine. MiXCR was run by TCRdb on the RT-PCR reads, yielding one entry per CDR3 protein. Among fewer than 350,000 distinct CDR3 sequences listed, around a fifth were seen once. The germline CDR1 and CDR2 sequences are SGHAT and FQNNGV. The CDR3 spans 16 residues. Losses at the gene ends were 4 bases for V and 5 bases for J; bases not matched to a gene: 9. This clonotype showed up just a few times. The TCR originated in a man aged 50 to 69 who received an inactivated influenza vaccine. V is TRBV11-2 and J is TRBJ1-4; TRBD1 agrees at 8 bases. The material was PBMCs from blood, obtained roughly 20 months after vaccination. CDR3 DNA sequence: TGTGCCAGCAGCTCGCGGACAGGGCAGGCGAATGAAAAACTGTTTTTT. Translation gives CASSSRTGQANEKLFF.